In its sample, the clone carrying this T cell receptor beta chain was seen many times. Its antigen is as yet unknown. Healthy Caucasians provided all donations. The data were obtained in a study of identical twins. Whole-study results and caveats: Out-of-frame alpha sequences shared by twins showed excess low generation probability.

Germline CDR1 is SGDLS and CDR2 is YYNGEE. V trimming: 4 bases; J trimming: 1 base; junction bases outside the gene matches: 3. This CDR3 has 14 amino acids. TCRdb recomputed calls from the 5' RACE reads with MiXCR, one row per CDR3 protein. The table has 260,000 or so distinct CDR3 sequences, 7% to 8.5% seen once; the top ten hold roughly 5%. These same data were also listed under a study on yellow fever vaccine responses in identical twins. This second study says: Twins' T cell vaccine responses reportedly looked partly convergent, partly personalized.

Sequencing was performed on CD8+ T cells sorted from blood. This chain links TRBV9 with TRBJ2-5, with 8 bases matching TRBD2. This TCR came from a young woman in good health. The CDR3 sequence is CASSLTSGQETQYF. CDR3 nucleotide sequence: TGTGCCAGCAGCTTAACTAGCGGCCAAGAGACCCAGTACTTC. The full variable domain, in which reference TRBV9 and TRBJ2-5 provide the parts outside the CDR3, is DSGVTQTPKHLITATGQRVTLRCSPRSGDLSVYWYQQSLDQGLQFLIQYYNGEERAKGNILERFSAQQFPDLHSELNLSSLELGDSALYFCASSLTSGQETQYFGPGTRLLVL.